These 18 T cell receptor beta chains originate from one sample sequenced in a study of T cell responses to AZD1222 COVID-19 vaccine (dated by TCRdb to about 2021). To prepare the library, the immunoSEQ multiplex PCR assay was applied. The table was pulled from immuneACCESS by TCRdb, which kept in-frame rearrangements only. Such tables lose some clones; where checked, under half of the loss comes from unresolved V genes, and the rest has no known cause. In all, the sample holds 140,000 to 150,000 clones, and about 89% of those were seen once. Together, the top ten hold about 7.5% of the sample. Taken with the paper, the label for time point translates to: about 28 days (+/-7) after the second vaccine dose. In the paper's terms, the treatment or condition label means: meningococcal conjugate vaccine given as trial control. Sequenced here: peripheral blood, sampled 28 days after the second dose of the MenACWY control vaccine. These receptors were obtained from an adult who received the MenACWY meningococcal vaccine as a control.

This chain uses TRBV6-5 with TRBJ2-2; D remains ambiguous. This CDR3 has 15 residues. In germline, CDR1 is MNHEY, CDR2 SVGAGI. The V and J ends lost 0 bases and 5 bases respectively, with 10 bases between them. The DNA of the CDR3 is TGTGCCAGCAGTTACTCGTATCAGGTGACCGGGGAGCTGTTTTTT. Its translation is CASSYSYQVTGELFF.

This CDR3 is CATSGAWGDGNEQFF. The DNA for the CDR3 is TGTGCCACCAGTGGGGCTTGGGGAGACGGCAATGAGCAGTTCTTC. The genes are TRBV24-1 and TRBJ2-1; D is perhaps TRBD2 (5 bases). Trimming stripped 5 bases from V and 6 bases from J, with 16 bases between. The CDR3 has 15 amino acids. CDR1 and CDR2 (germline): KGHDR, SFDVKD.

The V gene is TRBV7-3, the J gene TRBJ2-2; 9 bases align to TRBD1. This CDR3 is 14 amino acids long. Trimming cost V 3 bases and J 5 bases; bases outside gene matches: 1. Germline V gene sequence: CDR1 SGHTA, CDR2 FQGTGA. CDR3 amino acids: CASSFGTGTGELFF. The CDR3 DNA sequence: TGTGCCAGCAGCTTCGGGACAGGGACCGGGGAGCTGTTTTTT.

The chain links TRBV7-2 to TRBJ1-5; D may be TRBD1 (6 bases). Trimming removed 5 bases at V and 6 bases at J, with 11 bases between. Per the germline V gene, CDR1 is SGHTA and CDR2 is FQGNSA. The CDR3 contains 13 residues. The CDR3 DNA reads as TGTGCCAGCAGCCTACAGGGAGGTCAGCCCCAGCATTTT. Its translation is CASSLQGGQPQHF.

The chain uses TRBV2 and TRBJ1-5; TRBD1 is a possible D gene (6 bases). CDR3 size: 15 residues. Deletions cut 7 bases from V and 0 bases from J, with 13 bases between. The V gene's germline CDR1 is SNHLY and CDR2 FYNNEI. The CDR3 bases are TGTGCCAGCACCCCGGGGGCGTATAGCAATCAGCCCCAGCATTTT. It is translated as CASTPGAYSNQPQHF.

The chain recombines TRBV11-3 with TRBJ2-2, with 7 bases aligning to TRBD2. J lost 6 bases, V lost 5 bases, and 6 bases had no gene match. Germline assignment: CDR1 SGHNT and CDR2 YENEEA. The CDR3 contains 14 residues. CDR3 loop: CASSRREGSGELFF. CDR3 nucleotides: TGTGCCAGCAGCCGCAGGGAGGGGTCCGGGGAGCTGTTTTTT.

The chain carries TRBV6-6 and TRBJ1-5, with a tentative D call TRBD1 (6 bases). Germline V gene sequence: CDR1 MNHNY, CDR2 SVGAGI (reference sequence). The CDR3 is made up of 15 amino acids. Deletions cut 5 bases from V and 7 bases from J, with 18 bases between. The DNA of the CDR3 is TGTGCCAGCAGTCCGGGACACACCCCTGCCCAGCCCCAGCATTTT. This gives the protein CASSPGHTPAQPQHF.

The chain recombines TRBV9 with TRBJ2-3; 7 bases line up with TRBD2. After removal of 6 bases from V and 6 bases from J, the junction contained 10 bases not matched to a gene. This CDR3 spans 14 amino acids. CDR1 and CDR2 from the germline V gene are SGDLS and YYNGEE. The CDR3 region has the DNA TGTGCCAGCAACCATGGCGGGGGAAGGGATACGCAGTATTTT. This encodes CASNHGGGRDTQYF.

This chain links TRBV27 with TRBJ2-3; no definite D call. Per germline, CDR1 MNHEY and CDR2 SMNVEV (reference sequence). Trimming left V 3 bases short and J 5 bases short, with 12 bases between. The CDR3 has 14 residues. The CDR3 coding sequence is TGTGCCAGCAGTTTGCGCCACCTCCGAGATACGCAGTATTTT. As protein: CASSLRHLRDTQYF.

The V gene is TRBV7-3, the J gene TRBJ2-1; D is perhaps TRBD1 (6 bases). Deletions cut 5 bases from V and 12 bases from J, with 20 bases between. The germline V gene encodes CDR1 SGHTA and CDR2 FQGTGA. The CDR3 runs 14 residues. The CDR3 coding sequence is TGTGCCAGCAGCCCACAGGGTGACCAGGGAGTGCAGTTCTTC. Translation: CASSPQGDQGVQFF.

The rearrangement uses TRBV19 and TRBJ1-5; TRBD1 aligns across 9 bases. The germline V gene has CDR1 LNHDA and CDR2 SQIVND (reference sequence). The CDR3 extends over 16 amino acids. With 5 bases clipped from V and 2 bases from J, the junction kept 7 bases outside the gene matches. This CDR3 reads CASSFHRDRGNQPQHF. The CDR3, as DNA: TGTGCCAGTAGTTTCCACCGGGACAGGGGCAATCAGCCCCAGCATTTT.

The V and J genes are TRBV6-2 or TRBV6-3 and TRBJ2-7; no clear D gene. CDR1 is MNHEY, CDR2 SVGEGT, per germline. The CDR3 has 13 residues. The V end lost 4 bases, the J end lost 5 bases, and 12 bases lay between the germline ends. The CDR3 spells CASSSQLGHEQYF. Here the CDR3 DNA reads TGTGCCAGCAGTTCACAACTGGGCCACGAGCAGTACTTC.

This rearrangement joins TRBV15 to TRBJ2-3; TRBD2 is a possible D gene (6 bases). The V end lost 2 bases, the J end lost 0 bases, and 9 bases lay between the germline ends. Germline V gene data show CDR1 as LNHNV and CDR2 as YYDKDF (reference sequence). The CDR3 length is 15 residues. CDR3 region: CATSRTGTSTDTQYF. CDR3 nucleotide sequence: TGTGCCACCAGCAGAACCGGGACTAGCACAGATACGCAGTATTTT.

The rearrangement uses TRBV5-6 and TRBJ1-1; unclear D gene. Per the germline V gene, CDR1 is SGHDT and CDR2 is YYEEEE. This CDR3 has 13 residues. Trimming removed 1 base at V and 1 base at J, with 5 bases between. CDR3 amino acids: CASSLLANTEAFF. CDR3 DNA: TGTGCCAGCAGCTTGTTGGCGAACACTGAAGCTTTCTTT.

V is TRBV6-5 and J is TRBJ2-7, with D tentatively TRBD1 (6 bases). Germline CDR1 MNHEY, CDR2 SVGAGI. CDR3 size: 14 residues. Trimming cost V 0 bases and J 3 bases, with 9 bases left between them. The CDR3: CASSYSEQGYEQYF. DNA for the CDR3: TGTGCCAGCAGTTACTCGGAACAGGGCTACGAGCAGTACTTC.

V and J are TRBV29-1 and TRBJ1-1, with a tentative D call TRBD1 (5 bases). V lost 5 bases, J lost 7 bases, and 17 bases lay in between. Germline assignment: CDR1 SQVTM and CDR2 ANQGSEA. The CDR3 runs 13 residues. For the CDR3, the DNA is TGCAGCGTTAACGGGGGTGGGGCCCGTGAAGCTTTCTTT. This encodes CSVNGGGAREAFF.

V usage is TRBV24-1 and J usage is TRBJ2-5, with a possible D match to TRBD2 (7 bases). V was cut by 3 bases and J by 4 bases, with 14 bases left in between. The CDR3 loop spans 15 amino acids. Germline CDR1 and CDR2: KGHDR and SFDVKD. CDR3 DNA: TGTGCCACCAGTGATCCCCAGGGAGGGGGAGAGACCCAGTACTTC. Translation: CATSDPQGGGETQYF.

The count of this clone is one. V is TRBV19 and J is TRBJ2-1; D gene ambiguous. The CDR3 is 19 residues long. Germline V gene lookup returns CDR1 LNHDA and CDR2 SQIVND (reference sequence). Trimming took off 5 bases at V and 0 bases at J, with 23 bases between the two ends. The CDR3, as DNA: TGTGCCAGTAGTCCCTCTCCCACCTCCCGGGCGAGCTCCTACAATGAGCAGTTCTTC. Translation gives CASSPSPTSRASSYNEQFF.